One sample yielded the 21 T cell receptor beta chains listed below, sequenced in a study of cytomegalovirus exposure and HLA in healthy donors. PCR amplification relied on 60 Vbeta primers (plus 13 Jbeta primers). Produced via immunoSEQ multiplex PCR; TCRdb's table is partial and in-frame only. The sample data list tens of thousands of clones. The sequenced material came from PBMCs. The receptors originated from a man aged 50-60 years in good health and CMV-seropositive.

This chain joins TRBV7-8 and TRBJ2-3, with 7 bases that match TRBD2. CDR3 length: 17 amino acids. V lost 0 bases to trimming and J lost 4 bases; unmatched junction nucleotides: 10. The germline gives CDR1 SGHVS, CDR2 FQNEAQ. CDR3 loop: CASSLAHSAGRADTQYF. CDR3 DNA: TGTGCCAGCAGCTTAGCTCACTCGGCAGGGAGGGCAGATACGCAGTATTTT.

The chain joins TRBV4-3 to TRBJ2-1; D possibly corresponds to TRBD2 (6 bases). Per the germline V gene, CDR1 is LGHNA and CDR2 is YSLEER. Trimming left V 0 bases short and J 6 bases short, with 15 bases between. CDR3 length: 16 residues. CDR3 sequence reads: CASSQELARGGNEQFF. The DNA for the CDR3 is TGCGCCAGCAGCCAAGAATTAGCGAGGGGAGGCAATGAGCAGTTCTTC.

The chain uses TRBV4-2 and TRBJ2-2; D is perhaps TRBD1 (5 bases). This CDR3 contains 16 residues. Germline assignment: CDR1 LGHNA and CDR2 YNFKEQ. V dropped 5 bases and J dropped 2 bases, with 15 bases sitting between them. The CDR3 nucleotides are TGTGCCAGCAGCAGCTTGGATAGGGGTAACACCGGGGAGCTGTTTTTT. It yields the protein CASSSLDRGNTGELFF.

V is TRBV5-6 and J is TRBJ2-3; D unresolved. This CDR3 is 14 amino acids long. The germline V gene encodes CDR1 SGHDT and CDR2 YYEEEE. V was pared by 4 bases and J by 4 bases, with 13 bases between. The CDR3, as DNA: TGTGCCAGCAGCCGTCCCCCCACAGCAGATACGCAGTATTTT. Amino acids: CASSRPPTADTQYF.

The chain couples TRBV5-4 to TRBJ2-1; TRBD1 matches at 9 bases. V shed 4 bases, J shed 2 bases, and the junction held 13 bases outside the gene matches. Germline V gives CDR1 SGHNT, CDR2 YYREEE (reference sequence). CDR3 length: 18 amino acids. The CDR3 sequence is CASSPDRGIQVPYNEQFF. CDR3 nucleotide sequence: TGTGCCAGCAGCCCCGACAGGGGGATTCAGGTCCCCTACAATGAGCAGTTCTTC.

The rearrangement uses TRBV18 and TRBJ2-7; 10 bases are a match to TRBD1. CDR3 length: 15 amino acids. Trimming removed 2 bases from V and 5 bases from J; junction bases left unmatched: 6. Germline V CDR1 and CDR2: KGHSH, LQKENI. Here the CDR3 reads CASSPAGQGGNEQYV. DNA of the CDR3: TGTGCCAGCTCACCAGCCGGACAGGGGGGAAACGAGCAGTACGTC.

This chain uses TRBV2 with TRBJ1-2; 7 nucleotides agree with TRBD1. The germline V gene encodes CDR1 SNHLY and CDR2 FYNNEI. V lost 6 bases and J lost 7; bases outside the gene matches: 8. This CDR3 is 13 amino acids long. CDR3: CASRGTVGFGYTF. CDR3 DNA sequence: TGTGCCAGCAGGGGGACAGTCGGGTTTGGCTACACCTTC.

The rearrangement joins TRBV30 to TRBJ2-6, with D perhaps TRBD1 (6 bases). V was trimmed by 4 bases and J by 1 base, leaving 20 bases between them. Germline assignment: CDR1 GTSNPN and CDR2 SVGIG (reference sequence). The CDR3 loop spans 18 amino acids. The CDR3 sequence: CAWNTLGAPSSGANVLTF. The CDR3 DNA reads TGTGCCTGGAATACCCTGGGGGCGCCGAGTTCTGGGGCCAACGTCCTGACTTTC.

The chain links TRBV6-5 to TRBJ2-4; TRBD2 aligns across 7 bases. CDR1 and CDR2 (germline): MNHEY, SVGAGI. This CDR3 comprises 16 residues. Unmatched junction bases numbered 3, after V lost 0 bases and J lost 1 base. CDR3: CASSYSVGGAKNIQYF. CDR3 DNA sequence: TGTGCCAGCAGTTACTCGGTGGGGGGGGCCAAAAACATTCAGTACTTC.

The chain links TRBV18 to TRBJ2-5, with no clear D. CDR1 KGHSH and CDR2 LQKENI come from the germline V gene. The CDR3 sequence is 14 residues long. Trimming left V 1 base short and J 1 base short, with 7 bases between. CDR3 residues: CASSPQNIQETQYF. The CDR3 DNA follows: TGTGCCAGCTCACCACAGAACATCCAAGAGACCCAGTACTTC. Using reference TRBV18 and TRBJ2-5 for the parts outside the CDR3, the full variable domain is NAGVMQNPRHLVRRRGQEARLRCSPMKGHSHVYWYRQLPEEGLKFMVYLQKENIIDESGMPKERFSAEFPKEGPSILRIQQVVRGDSAAYFCASSPQNIQETQYFGPGTRLLVL.

The chain has TRBV10-3 and TRBJ1-1; TRBD1 agrees at 11 bases. The germline V gene has CDR1 ENHRY and CDR2 SYGVKD. V was clipped by 6 bases and J by 8 bases; unmatched bases: 11. The CDR3 loop spans 15 amino acids. The DNA of the CDR3 is TGTGCCATCAGCCAAACCTGGACAGGGGGCTCCGAAGCTTTCTTT. This codes for CAISQTWTGGSEAFF.

V usage is TRBV14 and J usage is TRBJ2-1; no reliable D call. V was shortened by 3 bases and J by 10 bases, with 13 bases between the two germline ends. Germline assignment: CDR1 SGHDN and CDR2 FVKESK. The CDR3 runs to 13 residues. DNA for the CDR3: TGTGCCAGCAGCCATGACACCATTGGGGAGCAGTTCTTC. Translated, it gives CASSHDTIGEQFF.

The J gene is TRBJ2-3, the V gene TRBV5-1, with D hard to call. The CDR3 is 15 residues long. In germline, CDR1 is SGHRS, CDR2 YFSETQ. V lost 4 bases to trimming and J lost 2 bases, with 14 bases between them. The CDR3 DNA reads as TGCGCCAGCAGCCCTAGACCCCGACCCACAGATACGCAGTATTTT. It codes for CASSPRPRPTDTQYF.

V gene TRBV7-9 combines with J gene TRBJ2-1; 14 bases fit TRBD2. Germline trimming cut 4 bases from V and 6 bases from J; bases unmatched to any gene: 5. CDR1 and CDR2 (germline): SEHNR, FQNEAQ (reference sequence). This CDR3 has 16 residues. The CDR3: CASSSLGLAGVNEQFF. For the CDR3, the DNA is TGTGCCAGCAGCTCGCTGGGACTAGCGGGAGTCAATGAGCAGTTCTTC.

This chain uses TRBV11-2 with TRBJ1-1; D may be TRBD1 (5 bases). The germline V and J ends were trimmed by 5 bases and 8 bases, with 12 bases remaining between them. This CDR3 has 12 residues. From germline, CDR1 is SGHAT and CDR2 FQNNGV. CDR3 in DNA: TGTGCCAGCAGCCAGCTCAGGGTAGAAGCTTTCTTT. It yields the protein CASSQLRVEAFF.

The rearrangement joins TRBV18 to TRBJ2-3; the match to TRBD2 covers 7 bases. CDR3 length equals 17 residues. Trimming cost V 3 bases and J 0 bases; bases outside gene matches: 9. Germline CDR1 KGHSH, CDR2 LQKENI. The CDR3 sequence is CASSPTPSGSSTDTQYF. The CDR3 DNA sequence: TGTGCCAGCTCACCGACCCCTAGCGGATCTAGCACAGATACGCAGTATTTT.

The rearrangement joins TRBV2 to TRBJ1-2; TRBD1 agrees at 9 bases. CDR3 length equals 14 residues. With V trimmed by 5 bases and J by 3 bases, 4 bases remained unmatched. Per the germline V gene, CDR1 is SNHLY and CDR2 is FYNNEI. CDR3 sequence (DNA): TGTGCCAGCAGTCTACAGGGGGCTCACTATGGCTACACCTTC. The encoded protein is CASSLQGAHYGYTF.

This chain connects TRBV4-2 to TRBJ2-1, with 8 nucleotides matching TRBD1. The CDR3 runs 15 residues. V trimming: 4 bases; J trimming: 2 bases; junction bases outside the gene matches: 4. Germline loops: CDR1 LGHNA, CDR2 YNFKEQ. CDR3 region: CASSPQGATYNEQFF. The CDR3 DNA is TGTGCCAGCAGCCCGCAGGGGGCTACCTACAATGAGCAGTTCTTC.

This rearrangement joins TRBV5-6 to TRBJ2-5; D might be TRBD2 (6 bases). The CDR3 is 16 amino acids. Germline V lookup: CDR1 SGHDT, CDR2 YYEEEE. V was clipped by 0 bases and J by 0 bases, with 12 bases between them. The CDR3 DNA sequence: TGTGCCAGCAGCTTGGATGGGGGGAAGTACCAAGAGACCCAGTACTTC. As protein: CASSLDGGKYQETQYF.

This chain links TRBV28 with TRBJ1-1; the match to TRBD1 covers 7 bases. In germline, CDR1 is MDHEN, CDR2 SYDVKM. CDR3 length: 15 residues. With V trimmed by 6 bases and J by 5 bases, 12 bases remained unmatched. CDR3 in DNA: TGTGCCAGCAGAACCTCCGGGACAGTGGAAACTGAAGCTTTCTTT. It is translated as CASRTSGTVETEAFF.

The chain couples TRBV5-4 to TRBJ1-1; 11 nucleotides match TRBD1. J gave up 4 bases and V 0 bases, and 5 bases lay outside the gene matches. CDR1 is SGHNT and CDR2 is YYREEE in the germline V gene (reference sequence). The CDR3 is 16 residues long. In nucleotides, the CDR3 is TGTGCCAGCAGCTTGGCCTACGGGACAGGGGGCACTGAAGCTTTCTTT. As protein: CASSLAYGTGGTEAFF.